The T cell receptor (beta chain) under discussion was sequenced for a study of post-analysis software for immune sequencing data. Study-wide background: Patients had relapsing-remitting, secondary progressive or progressive-relapsing multiple sclerosis; some lacked subtype. Study-wide points: Patients with multiple sclerosis recorded significantly lower normalized Chao1 diversity than controls, the study found. The study found TRBV5-6, TRBV5-1 and TRBV20-1 among five TRBV segments more frequent in patients than controls. The F measure placed samples prepared in the same batch into strongly shared clusters.

The CDR3 runs 15 residues. In germline, CDR1 is SGHRS, CDR2 YFSETQ. V shed 0 bases and J shed 5 bases, with 12 bases lying between them. As for this clonotype: Its antigen is undetermined.

Sequencing libraries made from TCR beta cDNA carried unique molecular identifiers. The yield from roughly 1 to 10 million T cells was around 500,000 cDNA molecules in total. MiXCR was run by TCRdb on the PCR reads, yielding one entry per CDR3 protein. The sample records about half a million distinct CDR3 sequences, around a third being singletons. The chain has TRBV5-1 and TRBJ1-5; D possibly corresponds to TRBD1 (6 bases). Sequencing used blood. The receptor was derived from a girl aged 2 to 17 with multiple sclerosis. Written as DNA, the CDR3 is TGCGCCAGCAGCTTGGAAGGAGGGGGGGATCAGCCCCAGCATTTT. It yields the protein CASSLEGGGDQPQHF. Based on the CDR3 plus reference TRBV5-1 and TRBJ1-5, the full variable domain is KAGVTQTPRYLIKTRGQQVTLSCSPISGHRSVSWYQQTPGQGLQFLFEYFSETQRNKGNFPGRFSGRQFSNSRSEMNVSTLELGDSALYLCASSLEGGGDQPQHFGDGTRLSIL.